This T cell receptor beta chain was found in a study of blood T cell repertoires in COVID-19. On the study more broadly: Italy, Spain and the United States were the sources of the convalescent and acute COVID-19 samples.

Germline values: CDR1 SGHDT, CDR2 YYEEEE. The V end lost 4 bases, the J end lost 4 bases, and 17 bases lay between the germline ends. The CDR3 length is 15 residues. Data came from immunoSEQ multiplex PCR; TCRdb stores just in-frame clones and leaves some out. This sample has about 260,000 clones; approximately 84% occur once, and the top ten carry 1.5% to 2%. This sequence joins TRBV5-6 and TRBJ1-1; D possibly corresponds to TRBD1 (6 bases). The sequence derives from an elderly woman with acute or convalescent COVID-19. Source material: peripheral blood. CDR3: CASSRAGQIPTEAFF. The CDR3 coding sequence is TGTGCCAGCAGCAGGGCAGGACAGATACCCACTGAAGCTTTCTTT.